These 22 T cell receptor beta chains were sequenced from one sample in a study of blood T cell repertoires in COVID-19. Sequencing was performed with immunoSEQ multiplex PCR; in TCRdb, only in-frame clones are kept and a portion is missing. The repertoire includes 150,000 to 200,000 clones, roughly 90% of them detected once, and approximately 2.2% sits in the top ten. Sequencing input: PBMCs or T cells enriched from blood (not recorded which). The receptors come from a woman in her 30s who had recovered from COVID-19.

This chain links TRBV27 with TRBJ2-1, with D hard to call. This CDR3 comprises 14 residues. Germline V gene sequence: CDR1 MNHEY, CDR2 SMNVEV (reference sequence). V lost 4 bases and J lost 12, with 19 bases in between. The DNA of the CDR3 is TGTGCCAGCAGTTCCGCGATAGCCGGATTGGGGCAGTTCTTC. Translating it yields CASSSAIAGLGQFF.

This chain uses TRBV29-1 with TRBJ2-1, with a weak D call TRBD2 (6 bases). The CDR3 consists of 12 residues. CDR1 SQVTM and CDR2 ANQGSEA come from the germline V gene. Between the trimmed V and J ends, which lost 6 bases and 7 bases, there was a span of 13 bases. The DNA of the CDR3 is TGCAGCGTGGGAGGAATGAGGAATGAGCAGTTCTTC. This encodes CSVGGMRNEQFF.

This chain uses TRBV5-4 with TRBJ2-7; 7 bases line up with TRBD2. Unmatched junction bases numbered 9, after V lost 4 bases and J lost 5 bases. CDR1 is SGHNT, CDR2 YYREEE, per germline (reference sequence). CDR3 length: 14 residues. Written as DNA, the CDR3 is TGTGCCAGCAGCCTAAGGACTAGTAGGAACGAGCAGTACTTC. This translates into CASSLRTSRNEQYF.

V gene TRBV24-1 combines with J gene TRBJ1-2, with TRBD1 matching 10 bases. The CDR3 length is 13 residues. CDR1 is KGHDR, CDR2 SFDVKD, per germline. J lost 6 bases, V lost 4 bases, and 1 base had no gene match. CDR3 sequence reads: CATSEGTGDGYTF. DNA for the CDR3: TGTGCCACCAGTGAGGGGACAGGGGATGGCTACACCTTC.

CDR3 coding DNA: TGCGCCAGCAGTGAGTCGACGGGGGGAAGGGATAGGACAGATACGCAGTATTTT. Protein sequence: CASSESTGGRDRTDTQYF. The rearrangement uses TRBV10-1 and TRBJ2-3; 7 bases map to TRBD2. CDR1 and CDR2 (germline): WNHNN, SYGVQD (reference sequence). V lost 0 bases and J lost 3; bases outside the gene matches: 12. The CDR3 has 18 residues.

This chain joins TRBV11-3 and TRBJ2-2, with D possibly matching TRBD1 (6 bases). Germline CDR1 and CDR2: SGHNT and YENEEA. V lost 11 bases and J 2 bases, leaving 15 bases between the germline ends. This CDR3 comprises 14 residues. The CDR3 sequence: CAGRGGENTGELFF. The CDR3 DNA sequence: TGTGCCGGGCGAGGGGGTGAAAACACCGGGGAGCTGTTTTTT.

The CDR3: CASSQSQGANYGYTF. The CDR3 DNA is TGCGCCAGCAGCCAGAGCCAGGGGGCAAACTATGGCTACACCTTC. The V gene is TRBV4-1, the J gene TRBJ1-2, with 8 bases fitting TRBD1. The CDR3 is made up of 15 amino acids. Germline V CDR1 and CDR2: MGHRA, YSYEKL. V was clipped by 3 bases and J by 2 bases; unmatched bases: 5.

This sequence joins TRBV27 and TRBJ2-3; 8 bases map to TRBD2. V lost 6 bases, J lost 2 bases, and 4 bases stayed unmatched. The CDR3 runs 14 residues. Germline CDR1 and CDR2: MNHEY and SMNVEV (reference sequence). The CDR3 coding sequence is TGTGCCAGCAGCCCGGGACTAGTCACAGATACGCAGTATTTT. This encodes CASSPGLVTDTQYF.

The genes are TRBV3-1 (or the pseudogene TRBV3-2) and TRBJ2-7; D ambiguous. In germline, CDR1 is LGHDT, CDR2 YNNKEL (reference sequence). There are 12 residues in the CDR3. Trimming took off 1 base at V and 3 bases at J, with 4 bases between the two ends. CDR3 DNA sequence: TGTGCCAGCAGCCAAGTCGGCTACGAGCAGTACTTC. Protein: CASSQVGYEQYF.

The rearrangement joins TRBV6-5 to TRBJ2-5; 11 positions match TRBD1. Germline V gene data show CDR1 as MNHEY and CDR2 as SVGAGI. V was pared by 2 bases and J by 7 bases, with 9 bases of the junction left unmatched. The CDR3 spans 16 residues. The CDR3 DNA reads TGTGCCAGCAGTTACACGGGACAGGGGGGCTTAAGGACCCAGTACTTC. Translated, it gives CASSYTGQGGLRTQYF.

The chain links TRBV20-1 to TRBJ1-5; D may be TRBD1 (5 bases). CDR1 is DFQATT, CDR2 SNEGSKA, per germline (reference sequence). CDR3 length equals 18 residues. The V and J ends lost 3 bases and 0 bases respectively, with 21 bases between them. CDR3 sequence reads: CSASRGRTSGNSNQPQHF. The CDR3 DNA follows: TGCAGTGCTAGTAGGGGAAGAACGTCAGGAAATAGCAATCAGCCCCAGCATTTT.

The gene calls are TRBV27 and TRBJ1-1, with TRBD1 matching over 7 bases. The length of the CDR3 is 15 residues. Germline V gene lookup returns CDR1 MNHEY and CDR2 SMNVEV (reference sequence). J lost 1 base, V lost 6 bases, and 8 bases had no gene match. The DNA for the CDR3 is TGTGCCAGCAGCTGGGAGCACAGGGGGAACACTGAAGCTTTCTTT. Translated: CASSWEHRGNTEAFF.

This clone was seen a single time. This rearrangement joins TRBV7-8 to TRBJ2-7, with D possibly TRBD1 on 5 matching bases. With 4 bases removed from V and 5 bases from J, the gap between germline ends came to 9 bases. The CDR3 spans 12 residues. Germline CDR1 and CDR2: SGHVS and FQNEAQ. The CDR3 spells CASSSGFNEQYF. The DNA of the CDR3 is TGTGCCAGCAGCTCAGGGTTCAACGAGCAGTACTTC.

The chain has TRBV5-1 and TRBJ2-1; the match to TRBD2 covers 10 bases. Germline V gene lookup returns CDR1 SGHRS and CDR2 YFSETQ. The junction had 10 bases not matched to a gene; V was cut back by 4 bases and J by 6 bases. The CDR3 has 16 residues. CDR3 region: CASSPWGSGRANEQFF. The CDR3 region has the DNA TGCGCCAGCAGCCCGTGGGGCAGCGGGAGGGCCAATGAGCAGTTCTTC.

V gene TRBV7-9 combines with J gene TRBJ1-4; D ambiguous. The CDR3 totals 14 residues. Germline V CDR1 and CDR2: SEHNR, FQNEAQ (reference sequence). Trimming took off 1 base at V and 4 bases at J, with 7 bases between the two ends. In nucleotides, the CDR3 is TGTGCCAGCAGCTTAGATCTCCTTAATGAAAAACTGTTTTTT. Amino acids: CASSLDLLNEKLFF.

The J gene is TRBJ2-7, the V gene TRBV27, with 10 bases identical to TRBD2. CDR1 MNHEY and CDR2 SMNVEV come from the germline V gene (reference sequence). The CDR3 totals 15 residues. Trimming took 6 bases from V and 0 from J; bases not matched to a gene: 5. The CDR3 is CASSPGLADSYEQYF. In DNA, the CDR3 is TGTGCCAGCAGCCCCGGACTAGCGGACTCCTACGAGCAGTACTTC.

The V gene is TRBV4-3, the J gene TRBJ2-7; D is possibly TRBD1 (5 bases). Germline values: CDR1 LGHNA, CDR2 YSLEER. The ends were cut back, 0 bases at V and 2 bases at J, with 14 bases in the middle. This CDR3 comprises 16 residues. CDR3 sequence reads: CASSQDLDTLTYEQYF. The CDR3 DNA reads TGCGCCAGCAGCCAAGATCTGGACACCCTAACCTACGAGCAGTACTTC.

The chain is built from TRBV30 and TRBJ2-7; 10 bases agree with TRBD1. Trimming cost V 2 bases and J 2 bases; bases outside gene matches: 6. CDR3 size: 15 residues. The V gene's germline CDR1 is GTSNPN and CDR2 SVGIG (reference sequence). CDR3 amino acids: CAWSPTGGDAYEQYF. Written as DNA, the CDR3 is TGTGCCTGGAGTCCGACAGGGGGCGACGCCTACGAGCAGTACTTC.

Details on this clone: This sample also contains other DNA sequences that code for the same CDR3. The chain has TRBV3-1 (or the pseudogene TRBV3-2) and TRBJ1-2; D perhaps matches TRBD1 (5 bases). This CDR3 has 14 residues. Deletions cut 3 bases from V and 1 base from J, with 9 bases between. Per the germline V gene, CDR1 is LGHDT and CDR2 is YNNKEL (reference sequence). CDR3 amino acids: CASSQADSNYGYTF. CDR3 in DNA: TGTGCCAGCAGCCAGGCCGACAGTAACTATGGCTACACCTTC.

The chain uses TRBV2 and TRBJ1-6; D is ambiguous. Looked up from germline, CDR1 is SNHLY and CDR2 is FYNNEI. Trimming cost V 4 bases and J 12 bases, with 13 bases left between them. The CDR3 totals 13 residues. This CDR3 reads CASSGQVRVPLHF. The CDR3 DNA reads TGTGCCAGCAGTGGGCAGGTGCGGGTACCCCTCCACTTT.

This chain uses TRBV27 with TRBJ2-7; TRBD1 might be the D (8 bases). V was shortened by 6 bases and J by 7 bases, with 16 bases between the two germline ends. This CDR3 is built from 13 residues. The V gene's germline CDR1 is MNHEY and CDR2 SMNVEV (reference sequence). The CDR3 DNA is TGTGCCAGCAGGATCACAGGGGGGGAAGAGCAGTACTTC. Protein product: CASRITGGEEQYF.

CDR3 amino acids: CASSTGHLGKAFF. The CDR3 bases are TGTGCCAGTAGTACGGGACATCTAGGCAAAGCTTTCTTT. The chain is built from TRBV2 and TRBJ1-1, with D possibly being TRBD1 (6 bases). The CDR3 spans 13 residues. V was pared by 9 bases and J by 9 bases, with 20 bases between. CDR1 is SNHLY and CDR2 is FYNNEI in the germline V gene.